One sample yielded the 27 T cell receptor beta chains listed below, sequenced in a study of graft-versus-host responses after intestinal transplantation. Measured with immunoSEQ multiplex PCR; TCRdb has only the in-frame clones, and not every one. The table includes approximately 110,000 clones, around 94% detected once. The antigens these receptors bind are not known. The sequences come from unstimulated CD4+ T cells sorted from spleen or lymph node cells, collected before transplant. The receptors here all came from a human donor who was the organ donor for an intestinal transplant.

This chain connects TRBV10-1 to TRBJ2-3; D is possibly TRBD2 (5 bases). Germline-derived CDR1 and CDR2 are WNHNN and SYGVQD (reference sequence). Trimming stripped 5 bases from V and 0 bases from J, with 6 bases between. The CDR3 loop spans 13 amino acids. The CDR3 sequence: CASSRGSTDTQYF. The CDR3 region has the DNA TGCGCCAGCAGTCGCGGGAGCACAGATACGCAGTATTTT.

This sequence joins TRBV4-2 and TRBJ2-2; 8 positions match TRBD1. The CDR3 totals 16 residues. The V and J ends lost 3 bases and 2 bases, in that order; junction bases with no gene match: 5. Germline lookup yields CDR1 LGHNA and CDR2 YNFKEQ. The CDR3 DNA sequence: TGTGCCAGCAGCCATTGGACAGGGACTAACACCGGGGAGCTGTTTTTT. It is translated as CASSHWTGTNTGELFF.

The chain uses TRBV7-2 and TRBJ2-7; 8 nucleotides match TRBD2. Germline V gene lookup returns CDR1 SGHTA and CDR2 FQGNSA. The CDR3 contains 16 residues. Trimming removed 5 bases from V and 4 bases from J; junction bases left unmatched: 13. CDR3 residues: CASSTSLRAGDYEQYF. The CDR3 nucleotides read TGTGCCAGCAGCACCAGTCTTAGAGCGGGAGATTACGAGCAGTACTTC. The full variable domain, rest sourced from reference TRBV7-2 and TRBJ2-7, is GAGVSQSPSNKVTEKGKDVELRCDPISGHTALYWYRQSLGQGLEFLIYFQGNSAPDKSGLPSDRFSAERTGGSVSTLTIQRTQQEDSAVYLCASSTSLRAGDYEQYFGPGTRLTVT.

This chain uses TRBV16 with TRBJ2-2; TRBD1 matches at 7 bases. CDR3 length: 16 residues. Germline values: CDR1 KGHSY, CDR2 FQNENV. Losses at the gene ends were 1 base for V and 0 bases for J; bases not matched to a gene: 2. CDR3 coding DNA: TGTGCCAGCAGCCAATGGGACAGCCCGAACACCGGGGAGCTGTTTTTT. Its protein is CASSQWDSPNTGELFF.

This clone appeared a single time. The chain joins TRBV5-6 to TRBJ1-2; no firm D call. The length of the CDR3 is 14 residues. V gave up 4 bases and J gave up 8 bases, with 18 bases separating them. CDR1 and CDR2 from the germline V gene are SGHDT and YYEEEE. The CDR3 sequence is CASSRKPGLPGYTF. The CDR3 nucleotides are TGTGCCAGCAGCCGAAAGCCGGGCCTGCCGGGCTACACCTTC. Using reference TRBV5-6 and TRBJ1-2 for the parts outside the CDR3, the full variable domain is DAGVTQSPTHLIKTRGQQVTLRCSPKSGHDTVSWYQQALGQGPQFIFQYYEEEERQRGNFPDRFSGHQFPNYSSELNVNALLLGDSALYLCASSRKPGLPGYTFGSGTRLTVV.

V is TRBV6-5 and J is TRBJ2-7; TRBD1 agrees at 11 bases. CDR1 is MNHEY and CDR2 is SVGAGI in the germline V gene. V dropped 2 bases and J dropped 7; count of bases not matched to a gene: 7. CDR3 length equals 15 residues. The CDR3 DNA follows: TGTGCCAGCAGTTACCTAGGACAGGGGGCAAGAGAGCAGTACTTC. Translating it yields CASSYLGQGAREQYF.

V gene TRBV9 combines with J gene TRBJ1-2; unclear D gene. The V gene lost 0 bases and the J gene lost 2 bases, with 8 bases spanning the gap. Germline values: CDR1 SGDLS, CDR2 YYNGEE. This CDR3 has 14 residues. The DNA of the CDR3 is TGTGCCAGCAGCGTAGGGGTCTCCAACTATGGCTACACCTTC. Its translation is CASSVGVSNYGYTF. Together with reference TRBV9 and TRBJ1-2, the CDR3 gives the full variable domain: DSGVTQTPKHLITATGQRVTLRCSPRSGDLSVYWYQQSLDQGLQFLIQYYNGEERAKGNILERFSAQQFPDLHSELNLSSLELGDSALYFCASSVGVSNYGYTFGSGTRLTVV.

The chain couples TRBV6-1 to TRBJ1-5; the D gene is possibly TRBD1 (5 bases). V was clipped by 5 bases and J by 5 bases, with 10 bases between them. The CDR3 loop spans 13 amino acids. Germline V gene lookup returns CDR1 MNHNS and CDR2 SASEGT. This CDR3 is CASSNPGHQPQHF. In DNA form, the CDR3 reads TGTGCCAGCAGTAATCCAGGGCATCAGCCCCAGCATTTT.

The chain employs TRBV1 and TRBJ2-7. TRBV1 is a pseudogene segment. The CDR3 loop spans 16 amino acids. The CDR3 loop reads CTSSQDKYGMGYEQYF. In DNA form, the CDR3 reads TGCACCAGCAGCCAAGACAAATACGGTATGGGGTACGAGCAGTACTTC.

The chain uses TRBV4-1 and TRBJ2-5, with D perhaps TRBD1 (5 bases). The germline gives CDR1 MGHRA, CDR2 YSYEKL. The CDR3 loop spans 17 amino acids. Between the trimmed V and J ends, which lost 3 bases and 1 base, there was a span of 18 bases. The CDR3 DNA is TGCGCCAGCAGCCAGGGGATAGACAGCCAGAGCCAAGAGACCCAGTACTTC. This encodes CASSQGIDSQSQETQYF.

CDR3 bases: TGCGCCAGCAGACTTTTACTTACAGGGGGCATGAACACTGAAGCTTTCTTT. It is translated as CASRLLLTGGMNTEAFF. The chain combines TRBV5-1 with TRBJ1-1; 9 bases map to TRBD1. With V trimmed by 5 bases and J by 0 bases, 11 bases remained unmatched. Looked up from germline, CDR1 is SGHRS and CDR2 is YFSETQ. The CDR3 is 17 residues long.

The chain links TRBV9 to TRBJ2-7, with 9 bases fitting TRBD2. Trimming cost V 4 bases and J 5 bases; bases outside gene matches: 10. The CDR3 has 15 residues. Per the germline V gene, CDR1 is SGDLS and CDR2 is YYNGEE. The CDR3 DNA sequence: TGTGCCAGCAGCCCCCAATCTAGCGGGATCCACGAGCAGTACTTC. Its translation: CASSPQSSGIHEQYF.

This clone appeared a single time. This rearrangement joins TRBV28 to TRBJ2-1, with 7 bases identical to TRBD2. The V and J ends lost 7 bases and 7 bases, in that order; junction bases with no gene match: 10. The CDR3 sequence is 14 residues long. CDR1 and CDR2 (germline): MDHEN, SYDVKM. In DNA form, the CDR3 reads TGTGCCAGCACCCGATGGGAGGGGCTGAATGAGCAGTTCTTC. Translated, it gives CASTRWEGLNEQFF.

The rearrangement joins TRBV4-1 to TRBJ2-7; 7 positions match TRBD1. Germline V lookup: CDR1 MGHRA, CDR2 YSYEKL. This CDR3 spans 15 amino acids. The J segment lost 3 bases and the V segment lost 1 base, leaving 6 bases of the junction unmatched. The CDR3 region has the DNA TGCGCCAGCAGCCAAGTAGGTCAGGGGGACTACGAGCAGTACTTC. This codes for CASSQVGQGDYEQYF.

This clone was picked up a small number of times. The CDR3 region has the DNA TGTGCCAGCTCACTTACCCTCCCGGCAGGGGGCACAGATACGCAGTATTTT. Translated, it gives CASSLTLPAGGTDTQYF. This chain links TRBV18 with TRBJ2-3, with D possibly being TRBD1 (6 bases). CDR3 length: 17 residues. Germline lookup yields CDR1 KGHSH and CDR2 LQKENI. V was cut by 4 bases and J by 1 base, with 18 bases left in between.

The gene calls are TRBV11-1 and TRBJ2-3; TRBD2 is a possible D gene (5 bases). Looked up from germline, CDR1 is SGHAT and CDR2 is FQDESV (reference sequence). CDR3 length: 15 amino acids. Trimming removed 1 base at V and 5 bases at J, with 13 bases between. CDR3 coding DNA: TGTGCCAGCAGCTTAGGTCTGTCGGGATTAGATACGCAGTATTTT. Translated: CASSLGLSGLDTQYF.

The rearrangement uses TRBV28 and TRBJ1-5; a possible D gene is TRBD1 (5 bases). The V end lost 6 bases, the J end lost 6 bases, and 15 bases lay between the germline ends. In germline, CDR1 is MDHEN, CDR2 SYDVKM. The CDR3 sequence is 14 residues long. The CDR3 loop reads CASRTPGRGQPQHF. The CDR3 DNA follows: TGTGCCAGCAGGACGCCGGGACGGGGTCAGCCCCAGCATTTT.

The rearrangement uses TRBV7-6 and TRBJ2-7, with 9 nucleotides matching TRBD2. Trimming at V came to 5 bases and at J to 2 bases, leaving 4 bases not matched to a gene. CDR3 length equals 14 residues. Germline V lookup: CDR1 SGHVS, CDR2 FNYEAQ. CDR3 sequence: CASSPSGRPYEQYF. The CDR3 region has the DNA TGTGCCAGCAGCCCGAGCGGGAGGCCCTACGAGCAGTACTTC.

This clone was recorded only once. The chain employs TRBV13 and TRBJ1-4; D is unresolved. The CDR3 contains 13 residues. V dropped 2 bases and J dropped 4 bases, with 5 bases sitting between them. From germline, CDR1 is PRHDT and CDR2 FYEKMQ (reference sequence). In DNA form, the CDR3 reads TGTGCCAGCAGCTTACAAGTTAATGAAAAACTGTTTTTT. Translated: CASSLQVNEKLFF. The full variable domain, rest sourced from reference TRBV13 and TRBJ1-4, is AAGVIQSPRHLIKEKRETATLKCYPIPRHDTVYWYQQGPGQDPQFLISFYEKMQSDKGSIPDRFSAQQFSDYHSELNMSSLELGDSALYFCASSLQVNEKLFFGSGTQLSVL.

The chain combines TRBV30 with TRBJ2-3; D call uncertain. The CDR3 totals 14 residues. Germline values: CDR1 GTSNPN, CDR2 SVGIG (reference sequence). Trimming removed 0 bases from V and 2 bases from J, with 9 bases in between. CDR3 residues: CAWSVSGFTDTQYF. Here the CDR3 DNA reads TGTGCCTGGAGTGTGTCGGGCTTCACAGATACGCAGTATTTT.

This clone was counted once. The genes are TRBV7-2 and TRBJ1-5, with D hard to call. The V gene lost 5 bases and the J gene lost 7 bases, with 18 bases spanning the gap. Germline values: CDR1 SGHTA, CDR2 FQGNSA. The CDR3 length is 15 residues. Here the CDR3 DNA reads TGTGCCAGCAGCCACCGCTATGGGGTAGAACAGCCCCAGCATTTT. Protein product: CASSHRYGVEQPQHF.

In its sample, this clone was seen once. J is TRBJ1-1 and V is TRBV18; 8 bases are a match to TRBD1. J lost 7 bases, V lost 0 bases, and 10 bases had no gene match. There are 16 residues in the CDR3. Germline-derived CDR1 and CDR2 are KGHSH and LQKENI. The CDR3 coding sequence is TGTGCCAGCTCACCACCGTTGCCAGGGGGCTCGGGTGAAGCTTTCTTT. It specifies CASSPPLPGGSGEAFF.

The chain links TRBV5-1 to TRBJ2-7; 7 nucleotides agree with TRBD2. The junction had 5 bases not matched to a gene; V was cut back by 0 bases and J by 2 bases. CDR1 and CDR2 from the germline V gene are SGHRS and YFSETQ. The CDR3 is made up of 15 amino acids. As DNA, the CDR3 is TGCGCCAGCAGCTTGGCCTTGGGGACTACCTACGAGCAGTACTTC. Residues: CASSLALGTTYEQYF.

The V gene is TRBV14, the J gene TRBJ2-2, with D maybe TRBD2 (6 bases). Trimming stripped 3 bases from V and 4 bases from J, with 12 bases between. Germline assignment: CDR1 SGHDN and CDR2 FVKESK. CDR3 length: 15 amino acids. For the CDR3, the DNA is TGTGCCAGCAGCCATTTTAGGCGGGGCACCGGGGAGCTGTTTTTT. Translating it yields CASSHFRRGTGELFF.

This sequence joins TRBV6-5 and TRBJ2-6, with D maybe TRBD1 (6 bases). The CDR3 covers 15 residues. Trimming left V 7 bases short and J 4 bases short, with 14 bases between. CDR1 and CDR2 from the germline V gene are MNHEY and SVGAGI. The CDR3 sequence: CASKIQGSGANVLTF. In nucleotides, the CDR3 is TGTGCCAGCAAAATACAGGGTTCCGGGGCCAACGTCCTGACTTTC.

The J gene is TRBJ2-3, the V gene TRBV9; 10 bases are a match to TRBD2. Germline V gene data show CDR1 as SGDLS and CDR2 as YYNGEE. Trimming took 0 bases from V and 5 from J; bases not matched to a gene: 9. CDR3 length equals 17 residues. CDR3 sequence reads: CASSVEPSGRSKDTQYF. Written as DNA, the CDR3 is TGTGCCAGCAGCGTAGAACCTAGCGGGAGATCAAAAGATACGCAGTATTTT.

V usage is TRBV28 and J usage is TRBJ2-2; 11 bases align to TRBD2. CDR1 MDHEN and CDR2 SYDVKM come from the germline V gene. J lost 4 bases, V lost 5 bases, and 15 bases had no gene match. CDR3 size: 19 residues. In nucleotides, the CDR3 is TGTGCCAGCAGTCGGGCGGTTCGGTTAGGACTAGCGGGCACCGGGGAGCTGTTTTTT. Protein: CASSRAVRLGLAGTGELFF.